The 17 T cell receptor beta chains in this list originate from one sample, sequenced in a study of vaccination and CD4 T cells after COVID-19. Treatment defined: roughly 10-day PBMC culture with coronavirus spike peptide pools or control peptides (ViraFEST assay). Oncomine TCR Beta short-read sequencing was applied to DNA from cultured CD4+ T cells. TCRdb reprocessed the PCR reads via MiXCR and lists one record per CDR3 protein. The sample gives roughly 11,000 distinct CDR3 sequences, around 41% of which show up once; 29% is in the top ten. Their target antigens are unknown. Material for sequencing was CD4+ T cells from blood, cultured in vitro. The receptors originated from a human donor who had recovered from COVID-19.

This chain links TRBV2 with TRBJ1-2, with D possibly matching TRBD1 (6 bases). V shed 4 bases and J shed 5 bases, with 8 bases lying between them. The germline gives CDR1 SNHLY, CDR2 FYNNEI. There are 12 residues in the CDR3. CDR3 sequence reads: CASSGRGYGYTF. The CDR3, as DNA: TGTGCCAGCAGTGGGAGGGGGTATGGCTACACCTTC.

The chain has TRBV28 and TRBJ1-2, with no clear D. The CDR3 extends over 13 amino acids. Germline V gene sequence: CDR1 MDHEN, CDR2 SYDVKM. V was clipped by 1 base and J by 4 bases, with 7 bases between them. The CDR3 DNA sequence: TGTGCCAGCAGTTTATCACCTACCTATGGCTACACCTTC. Translating it yields CASSLSPTYGYTF.

The rearrangement joins TRBV11-3 to TRBJ2-5; D may be TRBD2 (6 bases). With 7 bases removed from V and 5 bases from J, the gap between germline ends came to 17 bases. The CDR3 spans 14 residues. Germline CDR1 SGHNT, CDR2 YENEEA. The CDR3 sequence: CASTIYGAGETQYF. Here the CDR3 DNA reads TGTGCCAGCACCATTTATGGGGCGGGGGAGACCCAGTACTTC.

This chain uses TRBV5-1 with TRBJ2-5; the D call may be TRBD1 or TRBD2 (6 bases each). Germline V gives CDR1 SGHRS, CDR2 YFSETQ. V was clipped by 2 bases and J by 5 bases, with 19 bases between them. This CDR3 spans 16 amino acids. The CDR3 DNA sequence: TGCGCCAGCAGCTTAACCGGGAGCTCGAGGGGGGAGACCCAGTACTTC. Protein: CASSLTGSSRGETQYF. Variable domain in full (rest from reference TRBV5-1 and TRBJ2-5): KAGVTQTPRYLIKTRGQQVTLSCSPISGHRSVSWYQQTPGQGLQFLFEYFSETQRNKGNFPGRFSGRQFSNSRSEMNVSTLELGDSALYLCASSLTGSSRGETQYFGPGTRLLVL.

The V gene is TRBV21-1, the J gene TRBJ2-7; TRBD2, the D gene given by the table, was not confirmed from the DNA. TRBV21-1 is noted as a pseudogene. This CDR3 spans 15 amino acids. CDR3: CASSPTSGTPGQQYF. The CDR3 region has the DNA TGTGCCAGCAGTCCGACCAGCGGAACACCGGGGCAACAGTACTTC.

This clonotype has more than one count but fewer than ten. This CDR3 reads CASSEPGQGRTEAFF. The CDR3 DNA follows: TGTGCCAGCAGCGAACCGGGACAGGGGCGTACTGAAGCTTTCTTT. The chain employs TRBV6-1 and TRBJ1-1, with 10 bases fitting TRBD1. Germline CDR1 reads MNHNS; CDR2 reads SASEGT. V trimming: 6 bases; J trimming: 5 bases; junction bases outside the gene matches: 9. The CDR3 runs 15 residues.

This clonotype was recorded a few times. CDR3: CASTPLSFCSEQYF. The CDR3 DNA is TGCGCCAGCACCCCACTTTCCTTTTGTAGCGAGCAGTACTTC. The rearrangement links TRBV10-1 to TRBJ2-7; no firm D call. Trimming took 7 bases from V and 6 from J, leaving 19 bases between them. Germline values: CDR1 WNHNN, CDR2 SYGVQD (reference sequence). The CDR3 runs 14 residues.

This clonotype turned up a few times. This chain connects TRBV12-3 or TRBV12-4 to TRBJ2-1; D could derive from TRBD1 or TRBD2 (6 bases each). The V and J ends lost 7 bases and 9 bases respectively, with 16 bases between them. The CDR3 contains 13 residues. CDR3: CASNTGLGGEQFF. The DNA for the CDR3 is TGTGCCAGCAATACAGGGTTGGGGGGTGAGCAGTTCTTC.

This chain joins TRBV2 and TRBJ2-7; D remains unclear. Germline CDR1 reads SNHLY; CDR2 reads FYNNEI. There are 15 residues in the CDR3. Deletions cut 4 bases from V and 3 bases from J, with 16 bases between. The chain's CDR3 is CASSVDLGPNYEQYF. The CDR3 bases are TGTGCCAGCAGTGTGGATCTCGGACCCAACTACGAGCAGTACTTC.

The genes are TRBV7-3 and TRBJ2-1; no definite D call. Germline CDR1 and CDR2: SGHTA and FQGTGA. Trimming removed 0 bases from V and 0 bases from J, with 12 bases in between. The CDR3 length is 17 residues. Written as DNA, the CDR3 is TGTGCCAGCAGCTTAACGGGCAGCGAGAGCTCCTACAATGAGCAGTTCTTC. The encoded protein is CASSLTGSESSYNEQFF.

This clonotype was counted only a few times. CDR3 protein: CASAWGDADTQYF. The DNA of the CDR3 is TGTGCCAGCGCTTGGGGGGACGCAGATACGCAGTATTTT. The V and J genes are TRBV2 and TRBJ2-3, with D possibly TRBD2 on 6 matching bases. This CDR3 region has 13 residues. The germline V gene encodes CDR1 SNHLY and CDR2 FYNNEI. V was cut by 8 bases and J by 4 bases, with 13 bases left in between.

Only a few counts were recorded for this clonotype. The chain has TRBV12-3 or TRBV12-4 and TRBJ1-2; D not certain. The CDR3 runs to 15 residues. V dropped 2 bases and J dropped 3 bases, with 13 bases sitting between them. CDR3 in DNA: TGTGCCAGCAGTTTAACCATGGAGGCGTACTATGGCTACACCTTC. Amino acid sequence: CASSLTMEAYYGYTF.

By share, this clonotype ranks as medium-sized (0.01 to 0.1%). The chain links TRBV7-2 to TRBJ1-2; 9 bases line up with TRBD1. The CDR3 has 15 amino acids. J lost 8 bases, V lost 2 bases, and 9 bases had no gene match. The V gene's germline CDR1 is SGHTA and CDR2 FQGNSA. Written as DNA, the CDR3 is TGTGCCAGCAGCTTATATACGCGGACAGGGGAAGGCTACACCTTC. Translating gives CASSLYTRTGEGYTF. The complete variable domain, with remaining parts taken from reference TRBV7-2 and TRBJ1-2, reads GAGVSQSPSNKVTEKGKDVELRCDPISGHTALYWYRQSLGQGLEFLIYFQGNSAPDKSGLPSDRFSAERTGGSVSTLTIQRTQQEDSAVYLCASSLYTRTGEGYTFGSGTRLTVV.

The genes are TRBV20-1 and TRBJ1-4; D ambiguous. Between the trimmed V and J ends, which lost 0 bases and 6 bases, there was a span of 14 bases. The CDR3 has 15 amino acids. Germline V gene lookup returns CDR1 DFQATT and CDR2 SNEGSKA (reference sequence). The CDR3 sequence: CSARDSGLPHEKLFF. CDR3 nucleotides: TGCAGTGCTAGAGATTCCGGACTTCCCCATGAAAAACTGTTTTTT.

This chain links TRBV12-3 or TRBV12-4 with TRBJ1-2; 7 bases agree with TRBD1. CDR3 size: 14 residues. J gave up 7 bases and V 6 bases, and 11 bases lay outside the gene matches. The CDR3: CASSPQGVVGGYTF. CDR3 nucleotide sequence: TGTGCCAGCAGCCCTCAGGGGGTAGTAGGTGGCTACACCTTC.

The rearrangement links TRBV28 to TRBJ2-7; D may be TRBD2 (5 bases). The CDR3 has 16 amino acids. The V and J ends lost 3 bases and 0 bases respectively, with 15 bases between them. Per germline, CDR1 MDHEN and CDR2 SYDVKM. CDR3 sequence (DNA): TGTGCCAGCAGTTTCTTCCTGTCGGGGAACTCCTACGAGCAGTACTTC. It translates to CASSFFLSGNSYEQYF.

This chain connects TRBV6-1 to TRBJ2-3; 9 bases fit TRBD2. The CDR3 runs 15 residues. V shed 7 bases, J shed 0 bases, and the junction held 5 bases outside the gene matches. Germline CDR1 and CDR2: MNHNS and SASEGT. The chain's CDR3 is CASTQREASTDTQYF. The CDR3 nucleotides read TGTGCCAGCACACAGCGGGAGGCTAGCACAGATACGCAGTATTTT.